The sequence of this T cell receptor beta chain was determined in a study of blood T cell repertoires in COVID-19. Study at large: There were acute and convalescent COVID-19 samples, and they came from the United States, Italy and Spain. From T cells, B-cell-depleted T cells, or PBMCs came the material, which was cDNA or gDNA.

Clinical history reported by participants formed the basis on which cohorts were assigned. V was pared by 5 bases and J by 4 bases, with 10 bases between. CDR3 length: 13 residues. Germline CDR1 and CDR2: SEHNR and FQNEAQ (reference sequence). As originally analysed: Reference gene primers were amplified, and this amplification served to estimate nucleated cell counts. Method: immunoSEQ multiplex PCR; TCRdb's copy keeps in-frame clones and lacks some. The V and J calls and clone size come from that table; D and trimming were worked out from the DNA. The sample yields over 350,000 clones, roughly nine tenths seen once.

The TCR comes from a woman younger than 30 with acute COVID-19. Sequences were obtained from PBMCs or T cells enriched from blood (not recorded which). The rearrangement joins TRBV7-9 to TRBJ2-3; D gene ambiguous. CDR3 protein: CASSPSTADTQYF. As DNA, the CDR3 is TGTGCCAGCAGCCCCTCCACGGCAGATACGCAGTATTTT.